The text below deals with one TCR beta chain. The authors' processing: From reference gene primer amplification, estimates of nucleated cell counts were derived. This table comes from immunoSEQ multiplex PCR, and its TCRdb copy is limited to in-frame clones, with some not included. That table is the source of V, J and clone size, and D and trimming were worked out from the DNA. Seen here are approximately 230,000 clones, 88% observed once, and the top ten hold approximately 2.1%. The data were taken from a study of blood T cell repertoires in COVID-19. Study at large: Donors in the United States, Italy and Spain gave samples during acute or convalescent COVID-19. PBMCs, B-cell-depleted T cells, or T cells provided the cDNA or gDNA that made up the material.

The clonotype was recovered from a woman between 40 and 55 years old who had recovered from COVID-19. The sample comprised peripheral blood.

In DNA form, the CDR3 reads TGTGCCAGCAGTTTAGGGACTAGCGGGAAGACAGATACGCAGTATTTT. The encoded protein is CASSLGTSGKTDTQYF. The chain has TRBV27 and TRBJ2-3; 13 nucleotides line up with TRBD2. V shed 2 bases and J 3 bases; nucleotides not matched to a gene: 2. CDR3 length: 16 residues. CDR1 and CDR2 (germline): MNHEY, SMNVEV (reference sequence).